These 2 T cell receptor beta chains share one sample of origin, sequenced in a study of OX40 agonist ivuxolimab in advanced cancers. Some clones are missing from TCRdb's copy, which holds only in-frame ones; the method was immunoSEQ multiplex PCR. The sample consists of tens of thousands of clones, over 70% of them appearing once. Here the sequenced sample was CD4+ or CD8+ T cells sorted from blood, taken in a trial of the OX40 agonist ivuxolimab. The receptors here all came from an adult with an advanced solid tumor such as melanoma, head and neck, liver or kidney cancer.

This chain links TRBV25-1 with TRBJ2-5; no clear D. Germline V gives CDR1 MGHDK, CDR2 SYGVNS. V was clipped by 8 bases and J by 1 base, with 14 bases between them. The CDR3 length is 14 residues. CDR3 sequence (DNA): TGTGCCAGCGCTCCTTCCGGAAGCCAAGAGACCCAGTACTTC. It is translated as CASAPSGSQETQYF.

The chain couples TRBV11-2 to TRBJ2-7; 12 nucleotides align to TRBD1. CDR3 length equals 15 residues. V lost 5 bases and J lost 4; bases outside the gene matches: 6. The germline V gene has CDR1 SGHAT and CDR2 FQNNGV. Here the CDR3 reads CASSAWGQGAYEQYF. The CDR3 bases are TGTGCCAGCAGCGCGTGGGGACAGGGGGCTTACGAGCAGTACTTC.